The sequence of this TCR beta chain was determined in a study of blood T cell repertoires in COVID-19. About the study: T cells, B-cell-depleted T cells, or PBMCs provided the cDNA or gDNA that served as material.

Method: immunoSEQ multiplex PCR; TCRdb's copy keeps in-frame clones and lacks some. The sample gives tens of thousands of clones, almost 90% of which show up once; around 5% is in the top ten. This clone was recorded once. The V gene end was trimmed by 4 bases and the J gene end by 7 bases; junction bases not matched to a gene: 8. Germline V gene lookup returns CDR1 SGHNT and CDR2 YYREEE (reference sequence). The CDR3 consists of 16 residues. This clonotype was sampled from a woman in her seventies with active COVID-19. This chain links TRBV5-4 with TRBJ2-3, with 14 nucleotides matching TRBD2. The sample consisted of peripheral blood. In DNA, the CDR3 is TGTGCCAGCAGCGCCCGACTAGCGGGGGGGAAGTATACGCAGTATTTT. Its translation is CASSARLAGGKYTQYF.